Below are 19 T cell receptor beta chains sequenced from a single sample in a study of early T cells in non-severe SARS-CoV-2 infection. TCRdb ran MiXCR on the 5' RACE reads and lists one entry per CDR3 protein. In the table there are 45,000 to 60,000 distinct CDR3 sequences, about 10% of which are singletons. Sequenced sample: whole blood. The receptors were sampled from an adult who was a healthcare worker with PCR-confirmed SARS-CoV-2 infection or an uninfected control (not recorded which).

Many counts were recorded for this clonotype. The chain has TRBV2 and TRBJ2-2; D perhaps matches TRBD1 (5 bases). With 6 bases removed from V and 5 bases from J, the gap between germline ends came to 7 bases. CDR3 size: 12 residues. Germline values: CDR1 SNHLY, CDR2 FYNNEI. As DNA, the CDR3 is TGTGCCAGCAGCCAGGGTACCGGGGAGCTGTTTTTT. It specifies CASSQGTGELFF.

The table lists this clonotype with many counts. V is TRBV7-8 and J is TRBJ1-6; D ambiguous. Deletions cut 4 bases from V and 4 bases from J, with 8 bases between. This CDR3 region has 14 residues. Germline CDR1 SGHVS, CDR2 FQNEAQ. The CDR3 bases are TGTGCCAGCAGCTCGGACGGATATAATTCACCCCTCCACTTT. As protein: CASSSDGYNSPLHF.

This clonotype has a handful of counts. J is TRBJ2-7 and V is TRBV29-1; either TRBD1 or TRBD2 may fit D (5 bases each). V shed 4 bases and J shed 4 bases, with 11 bases lying between them. The length of the CDR3 is 12 residues. The V gene's germline CDR1 is SQVTM and CDR2 ANQGSEA. The CDR3 region is CSVGFGAYEQYF. CDR3 in DNA: TGCAGCGTTGGGTTCGGGGCATACGAGCAGTACTTC.

This clonotype was counted ten times or more. The chain uses TRBV6-1 and TRBJ2-5; 10 positions match TRBD2. This CDR3 has 16 residues. Germline CDR1 is MNHNS and CDR2 is SASEGT. The V and J ends lost 0 bases and 7 bases, in that order; junction bases with no gene match: 8. CDR3 sequence reads: CASSEAVSGGHATQYF. Written as DNA, the CDR3 is TGTGCCAGCAGTGAAGCAGTTAGCGGGGGGCATGCGACCCAGTACTTC.

This chain uses TRBV28 with TRBJ1-6, with a possible D match to TRBD1 (5 bases). V was cut by 4 bases and J by 10 bases, with 8 bases left in between. Looked up from germline, CDR1 is MDHEN and CDR2 is SYDVKM. This CDR3 region has 12 residues. CDR3 sequence: CASSWEGSPLHF. Here the CDR3 DNA reads TGTGCCAGCAGTTGGGAGGGGTCACCCCTCCACTTT.

This clonotype was detected a few times. The V call is TRBV6-6, the J call TRBJ2-2, with D possibly TRBD2 on 5 matching bases. Per germline, CDR1 MNHNY and CDR2 SVGAGI (reference sequence). The CDR3 length is 14 residues. The V end was cut by 4 bases, the J end by 2 bases, with 8 bases between. The CDR3 loop is CASSWGANTGELFF. The CDR3 DNA sequence: TGTGCCAGCAGTTGGGGAGCTAACACCGGGGAGCTGTTTTTT.

This clonotype was seen a handful of times. The chain employs TRBV12-3 or TRBV12-4 and TRBJ2-5; 7 bases are a match to TRBD1. This CDR3 is built from 16 residues. Trimming cost V 7 bases and J 3 bases; bases outside gene matches: 14. The CDR3 DNA reads as TGTGCCAGCATCAAAAGCAACAGGGGTTCCAAAGAGACCCAGTACTTC. Translating it yields CASIKSNRGSKETQYF.

The CDR3 loop is CASRPLASTGELFF. The CDR3 region has the DNA TGTGCCAGCAGACCACTAGCTTCCACCGGGGAGCTGTTTTTT. The chain combines TRBV2 with TRBJ2-2; possibly TRBD2 for D (6 bases). V was pared by 6 bases and J by 4 bases, with 12 bases between. Germline V gives CDR1 SNHLY, CDR2 FYNNEI. CDR3 length: 14 amino acids.

The chain carries TRBV5-4 and TRBJ1-1; a weak D match, TRBD1 (5 bases). The CDR3 loop spans 15 amino acids. Germline CDR1 and CDR2: SGHNT and YYREEE (reference sequence). V lost 5 bases to trimming and J lost 5 bases, with 19 bases between them. CDR3 nucleotide sequence: TGTGCCAGCAGTCCCGCGGGGAGGGGAGATACTGAAGCTTTCTTT. Amino acids: CASSPAGRGDTEAFF.

The chain recombines TRBV29-1 with TRBJ2-7; 9 nucleotides agree with TRBD2. The germline gives CDR1 SQVTM, CDR2 ANQGSEA. The length of the CDR3 is 13 residues. J gave up 6 bases and V 7 bases, and 10 bases lay outside the gene matches. DNA for the CDR3: TGCAGCGGGGGAGTAGCGGGAGTAAGCGAGCAGTACTTC. Translating gives CSGGVAGVSEQYF.

This clonotype was found many times. This chain joins TRBV18 and TRBJ1-2; D unclear. CDR1 and CDR2 (germline): KGHSH, LQKENI. V lost 3 bases and J 6 bases, leaving 11 bases between the germline ends. There are 13 residues in the CDR3. The CDR3 DNA sequence: TGTGCCAGCTCACCCTCGGGATCCCATGGCTACACCTTC. It codes for CASSPSGSHGYTF.

This clonotype was recorded a few times. CDR3 sequence (DNA): TGTGCCATCCGGGGACCGGGGGCTTACGAGCAGTACTTC. Encoded protein: CAIRGPGAYEQYF. V is TRBV10-3 and J is TRBJ2-7, with D perhaps being TRBD1 or TRBD2 (6 bases each). The CDR3 loop spans 13 amino acids. Trimming stripped 8 bases from V and 4 bases from J, with 15 bases between. Germline V gene data show CDR1 as ENHRY and CDR2 as SYGVKD.

In this sample, this clonotype turned up a few times. This sequence joins TRBV6-2 or TRBV6-3 and TRBJ2-3, with TRBD2 as a possible D gene (5 bases). Trimming stripped 6 bases from V and 5 bases from J, with 12 bases between. Per the germline V gene, CDR1 is MNHEY and CDR2 is SVGEGT. The CDR3 sequence is 13 residues long. The CDR3 DNA sequence: TGTGCCAGCAGGGACTTTCCCGTAGATACGCAGTATTTT. Amino acids: CASRDFPVDTQYF.

This clonotype was seen a few times. This chain links TRBV10-3 with TRBJ1-2; TRBD1 is a possible D gene (6 bases). V was cut by 8 bases and J by 11 bases, with 15 bases left in between. CDR1 ENHRY and CDR2 SYGVKD come from the germline V gene. The CDR3 consists of 11 residues. The CDR3 region has the DNA TGTGCCATCCGATCGGGGACACCATACACCTTC. It is translated as CAIRSGTPYTF.

The chain combines TRBV10-1 with TRBJ2-2; D is uncertain. Germline assignment: CDR1 WNHNN and CDR2 SYGVQD (reference sequence). V was clipped by 3 bases and J by 4 bases, with 6 bases between them. The CDR3 has 13 residues. CDR3 in DNA: TGCGCCAGCAGTGAAATTTCCACCGGGGAGCTGTTTTTT. It encodes CASSEISTGELFF.

This clonotype was seen more than once but under ten times. The chain's CDR3 is CASSLIQALEAFF. The CDR3 region has the DNA TGTGCCAGCAGTTTAATACAGGCCCTCGAAGCTTTCTTT. The chain has TRBV12-3 or TRBV12-4 and TRBJ1-1; tentatively, D is TRBD1 (5 bases). The CDR3 extends over 13 amino acids. With 2 bases removed from V and 8 bases from J, the gap between germline ends came to 12 bases.

The V call is TRBV6-1, the J call TRBJ2-2; no reliable D call. Germline V gives CDR1 MNHNS, CDR2 SASEGT. This CDR3 contains 15 residues. V lost 4 bases, J lost 0 bases, and 9 bases lay in between. The CDR3 bases are TGTGCCAGCAGTGCTCCAGCCCCGAACACCGGGGAGCTGTTTTTT. It is translated as CASSAPAPNTGELFF.

The chain employs TRBV4-1 and TRBJ1-1; D gene unclear. This CDR3 contains 13 residues. V was cut by 5 bases and J by 4 bases, with 11 bases left in between. Germline lookup yields CDR1 MGHRA and CDR2 YSYEKL. The CDR3 nucleotides read TGCGCCAGCAGCTCAGCATCGGGCACTGAAGCTTTCTTT. Its translation is CASSSASGTEAFF.

This chain uses TRBV11-1 with TRBJ2-5; D perhaps matches TRBD1 (5 bases). CDR1 and CDR2 (germline): SGHAT, FQDESV (reference sequence). V was trimmed by 5 bases and J by 1 base, leaving 14 bases between them. The CDR3 is 15 residues long. CDR3 nucleotides: TGTGCCAGCAGCCGCTCGACAGCGTCCCAAGAGACCCAGTACTTC. This encodes CASSRSTASQETQYF.